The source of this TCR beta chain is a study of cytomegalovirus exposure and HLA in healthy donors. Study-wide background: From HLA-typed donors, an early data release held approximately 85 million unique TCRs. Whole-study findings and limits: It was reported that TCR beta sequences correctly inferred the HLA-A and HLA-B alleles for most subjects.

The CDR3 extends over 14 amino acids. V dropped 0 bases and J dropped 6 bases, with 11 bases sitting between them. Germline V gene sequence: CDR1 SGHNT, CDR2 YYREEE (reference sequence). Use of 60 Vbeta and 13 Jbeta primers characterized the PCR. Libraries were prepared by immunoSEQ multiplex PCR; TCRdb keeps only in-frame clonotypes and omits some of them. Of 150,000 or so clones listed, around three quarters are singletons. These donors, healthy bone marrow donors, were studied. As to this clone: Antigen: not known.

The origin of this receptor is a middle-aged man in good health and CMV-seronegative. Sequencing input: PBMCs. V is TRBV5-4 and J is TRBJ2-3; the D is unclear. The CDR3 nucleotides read TGTGCCAGCAGCTTGGCTCAGAGCGTGGATACGCAGTATTTT. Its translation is CASSLAQSVDTQYF. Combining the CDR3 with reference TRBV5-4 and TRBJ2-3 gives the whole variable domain ETGVTQSPTHLIKTRGQQVTLRCSSQSGHNTVSWYQQALGQGPQFIFQYYREEENGRGNFPPRFSGLQFPNYSSELNVNALELDDSALYLCASSLAQSVDTQYFGPGTRLTVL.